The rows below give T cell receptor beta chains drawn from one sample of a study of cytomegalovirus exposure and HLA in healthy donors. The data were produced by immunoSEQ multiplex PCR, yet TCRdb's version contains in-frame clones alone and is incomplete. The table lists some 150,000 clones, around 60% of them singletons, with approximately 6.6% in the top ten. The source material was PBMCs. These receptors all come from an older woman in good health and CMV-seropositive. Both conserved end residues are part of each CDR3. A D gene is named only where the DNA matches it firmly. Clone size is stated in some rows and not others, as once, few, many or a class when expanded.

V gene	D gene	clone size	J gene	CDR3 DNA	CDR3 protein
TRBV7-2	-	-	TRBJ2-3	TGTGCCAGCAGCTTAGTATGGACTAGCACAGATACGCAGTATTTT	CASSLVWTSTDTQYF
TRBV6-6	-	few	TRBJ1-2	TGTGCCAGCAGTTCGGGATTCTCCTATGGCTACACCTTC	CASSSGFSYGYTF
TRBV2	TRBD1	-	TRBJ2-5	TGTGCCAGCCAGGACAGGGGGGAGACCCAGTACTTC	CASQDRGETQYF
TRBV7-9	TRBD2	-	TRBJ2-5	TGTGCCAGCAGCTGGGGAGGGAAAGAGACCCAGTACTTC	CASSWGGKETQYF
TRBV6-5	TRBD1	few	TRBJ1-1	TGTGCCAGCAGATCCGGGACAGGGCTGAACACTGAAGCTTTCTTT	CASRSGTGLNTEAFF
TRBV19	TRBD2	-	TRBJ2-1	TGTGCCAGTAGTATTAATGGCGGGAGGAATGAGCAGTTCTTC	CASSINGGRNEQFF
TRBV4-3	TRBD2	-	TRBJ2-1	TGCGCCAGCAGCCAAGACGCGCCTAGCGGGAGAAGGGGTGAGCAGTTCTTC	CASSQDAPSGRRGEQFF
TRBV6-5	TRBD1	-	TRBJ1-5	TGTGCCAGCAGCAGGGACAGAGGGGGCAATCAGCCCCAGCATTTT	CASSRDRGGNQPQHF
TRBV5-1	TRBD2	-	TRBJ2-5	TGCGCCAGCAGCTTGGGAGCGGGAGTCCAAGAGACCCAGTACTTC	CASSLGAGVQETQYF
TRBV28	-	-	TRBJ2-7	TGTGCCAGCAGCTCGGACAGAACCTACGAGCAGTACTTC	CASSSDRTYEQYF
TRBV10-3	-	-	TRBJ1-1	TGTGCCATCAGTATTCAGGGGAACACTGAAGCTTTCTTT	CAISIQGNTEAFF
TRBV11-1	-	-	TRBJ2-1	TGTGCCAGCAGCTACACCGGGACACAGGTTGTTGAGCAGTTCTTC	CASSYTGTQVVEQFF
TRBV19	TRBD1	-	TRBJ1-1	TGTGCCAGTAGTATAGATGACAGGGCGGCAGAAGCTTTCTTT	CASSIDDRAAEAFF
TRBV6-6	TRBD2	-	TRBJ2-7	TGTGCCAGCATGGGCGGGAGGGGATCCTACGAGCAGTACTTC	CASMGGRGSYEQYF
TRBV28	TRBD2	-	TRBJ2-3	TGTGCCAGCAGTTTCTGGACTAGCGGGAGCGTAGGCACAGATACGCAGTATTTT	CASSFWTSGSVGTDTQYF
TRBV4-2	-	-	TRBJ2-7	TGTGCCAGCAGCGCTCCGGGACAAGCCTACGAGCAGTACTTC	CASSAPGQAYEQYF
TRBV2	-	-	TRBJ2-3	TGTGCCAGCCAGACTTCGGGAGATACGCAGTATTTT	CASQTSGDTQYF
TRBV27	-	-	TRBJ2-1	TGTGCCAGCAGTTTAGACCGACAGACCCGGGATGAGCAGTTCTTC	CASSLDRQTRDEQFF
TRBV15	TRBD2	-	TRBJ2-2	TGTGCCACCAGGGGACTAGCCAACACCGGGGAGCTGTTTTTT	CATRGLANTGELFF
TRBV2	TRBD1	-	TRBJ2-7	TGTGCCAGCACCAATACAGGGGTTCAAGAGCAGTACTTC	CASTNTGVQEQYF
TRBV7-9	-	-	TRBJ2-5	TGTGCCAGCAGCCCCAGGTTTGGGCAAGAGACCCAGTACTTC	CASSPRFGQETQYF
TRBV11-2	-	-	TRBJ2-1	TGTGCCAGCAGCTTTGTAGACAATGAGCAGTTCTTC	CASSFVDNEQFF
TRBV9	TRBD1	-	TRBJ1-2	TGTGCCAGCAGCGTAGACCAGGGGGCAAATCGATATGGCTACACCTTC	CASSVDQGANRYGYTF
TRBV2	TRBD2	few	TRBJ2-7	TGTGCCAGCAGTGAAGAGGGAGGACTAGCGGGAGCGGTGCAGTACTTC	CASSEEGGLAGAVQYF
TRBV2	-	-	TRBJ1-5	TGTGCCAGCAGCCAGACAGGTGGAGATCAGCCCCAGCATTTT	CASSQTGGDQPQHF
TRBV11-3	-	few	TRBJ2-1	TGTGCCAGCAGCAGCGCGCCGATGTACAATGAGCAGTTCTTC	CASSSAPMYNEQFF
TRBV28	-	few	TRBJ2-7	TGTGCCAGCAGTTTGCTGGGGCCCTCCTACGAGCAGTACTTC	CASSLLGPSYEQYF
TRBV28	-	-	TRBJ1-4	TGTGCCAGCACCTCAGGGTCCCCAACTAATGAAAAACTGTTTTTT	CASTSGSPTNEKLFF
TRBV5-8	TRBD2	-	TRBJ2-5	TGTGCCAGCAGCTTGAGCGGGAGCAGGGAGACCCAGTACTTC	CASSLSGSRETQYF
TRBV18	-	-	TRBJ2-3	TGTGCCAGCTCTCACCAGCAGCGGCACACAGATACGCAGTATTTT	CASSHQQRHTDTQYF
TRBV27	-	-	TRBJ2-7	TGTGCCAGCAGCCAAGACAGTGTATCCTACGAGCAGTACTTC	CASSQDSVSYEQYF
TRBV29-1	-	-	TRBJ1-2	TGCAGCGTTGAAGATGCCAGGGACTATGGCTACACCTTC	CSVEDARDYGYTF
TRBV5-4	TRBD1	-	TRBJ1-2	TGTGCCAGCAGCCCAAGGACAGGAGGCTATGGCTACACCTTC	CASSPRTGGYGYTF
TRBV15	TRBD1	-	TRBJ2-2	TGTGCCACCAGCAGACCGACAGGGTCCACCGGGGAGCTGTTTTTT	CATSRPTGSTGELFF
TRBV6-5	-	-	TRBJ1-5	TGTGCCAGCAGTTACTCCTATCGGGGGAATCAGCCCCAGCATTTT	CASSYSYRGNQPQHF
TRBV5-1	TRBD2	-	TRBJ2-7	TGCGCCAGCAGTTCGGGAGGGTACGAGCAGTACTTC	CASSSGGYEQYF
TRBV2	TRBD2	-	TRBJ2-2	TGTGCCAGCAGTGAGTCAGCGGGGACGAACACCGGGGAGCTGTTTTTT	CASSESAGTNTGELFF
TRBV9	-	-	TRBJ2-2	TGTGCCAGCAGCGTAGCTACAGGAAACACCGGGGAGCTGTTTTTT	CASSVATGNTGELFF
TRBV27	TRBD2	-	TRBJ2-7	TGTGCCAGCAGTCATGGGACTAGCGGGGGCTACGAGCAGTACTTC	CASSHGTSGGYEQYF
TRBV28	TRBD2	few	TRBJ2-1	TGTGCCAGCAGTCCGACGCGAGGAGCGGGAGTTAATGAGCAGTTCTTC	CASSPTRGAGVNEQFF
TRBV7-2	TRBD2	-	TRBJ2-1	TGTGCCAGCAGCTTAGGGACTAGTTCCTACAATGAGCAGTTCTTC	CASSLGTSSYNEQFF
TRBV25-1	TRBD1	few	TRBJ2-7	TGTGCCAGCAGTGAGAGGACAGGGGACGACGAGCAGTACTTC	CASSERTGDDEQYF
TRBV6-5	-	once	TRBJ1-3	TGTGCCGCCCGGGGGGGTAGGGACTCTGGAAACACCATATATTTT	CAARGGRDSGNTIYF
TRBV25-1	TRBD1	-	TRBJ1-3	TGTGCCAGCAGTGACCTCGACAGGGGAGGAGGAAACACCATATATTTT	CASSDLDRGGGNTIYF
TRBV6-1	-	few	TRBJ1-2	TGTGCCAGCAGTGGCGGCGGACAGTTATACTATGGCTACACCTTC	CASSGGGQLYYGYTF
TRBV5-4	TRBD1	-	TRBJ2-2	TGTGCCAGCAGCACCGGGACAGCCCAGAACACCGGGGAGCTGTTTTTT	CASSTGTAQNTGELFF
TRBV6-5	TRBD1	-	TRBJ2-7	TGTGCCAGCAGTTACTCGGGGACAGGGGTTTTCTACGAGCAGTACTTC	CASSYSGTGVFYEQYF
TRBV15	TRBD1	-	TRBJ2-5	TGTGCCACCAGCAGAGTGGGACAGGGGAAGGAGACCCAGTACTTC	CATSRVGQGKETQYF
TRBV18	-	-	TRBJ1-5	TGTGCCAGCTCACCAGACAAATTGAATCAGCCCCAGCATTTT	CASSPDKLNQPQHF
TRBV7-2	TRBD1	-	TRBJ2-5	TGTGCCAGCAGCATGACAGGGCAGTACCAAGAGACCCAGTACTTC	CASSMTGQYQETQYF
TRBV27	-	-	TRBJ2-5	TGTGCCAGCAGTGGCAGTTTGCAAGAGACCCAGTACTTC	CASSGSLQETQYF